This is a list of T cell receptor beta chains from one sample in a study of PD-L1 blockade in urothelial cancer. The data were produced by immunoSEQ multiplex PCR, yet TCRdb's version contains in-frame clones alone and is incomplete. There are about 50,000 clones in the sample; roughly 80% occur only once, and 8.8% lies in the top ten. The starting material was PBMCs, obtained around atezolizumab (anti-PD-L1) treatment. The receptors derive from a man between 70 and 80 years old with urothelial cancer. Both conserved end residues are part of each CDR3. The D gene is left open where the match is weak. Size is stated for part of the rows, as once, few or many counts, or as a class when the clone is expanded.

clone size	J gene	D gene	V gene	CDR3 protein	CDR3 DNA
few	TRBJ2-7	TRBD2	TRBV7-2	CASSPGLAGTFYEQYF	TGTGCCAGCAGCCCCGGACTAGCGGGGACTTTCTACGAGCAGTACTTC
.	TRBJ1-5	.	TRBV7-8	CASSLVWGEGQPQHF	TGTGCCAGCAGCTTAGTTTGGGGAGAAGGTCAGCCCCAGCATTTT
.	TRBJ1-2	TRBD1	TRBV9	CASSDGTGYGYTF	TGTGCCAGCAGCGATGGGACAGGCTATGGCTACACCTTC
once	TRBJ2-5	TRBD2	TRBV9	CASSGHGGTIPQETQYF	TGTGCCAGCAGCGGCCATGGAGGGACTATCCCTCAAGAGACCCAGTACTTC
.	TRBJ1-4	.	TRBV19	CASSTHTDLATNEKLFF	TGTGCCAGTAGTACCCACACGGACTTGGCAACTAATGAAAAACTGTTTTTT
.	TRBJ2-1	TRBD2	TRBV2	CASKVAGGPQFF	TGTGCCAGCAAGGTAGCGGGAGGGCCTCAGTTCTTC
.	TRBJ2-5	TRBD2	TRBV5-1	CASSPGTSGGQWETQYF	TGCGCCAGCAGTCCTGGGACTAGCGGGGGTCAGTGGGAGACCCAGTACTTC
.	TRBJ2-1	TRBD2	TRBV30	CASPGPSGGPNEQFF	TGTGCCTCCCCAGGACCTAGCGGGGGACCCAATGAGCAGTTCTTC
.	TRBJ2-1	TRBD2	TRBV2	CASIALAGHNEQFF	TGTGCCAGCATAGCCCTAGCGGGCCACAATGAGCAGTTCTTC
once	TRBJ2-3	TRBD2	TRBV9	CASSVGGGEWTDTQYF	TGTGCCAGCAGCGTAGGCGGGGGGGAATGGACAGATACGCAGTATTTT
.	TRBJ2-1	TRBD2	TRBV2	CASKGRMSGRRYNEQFF	TGTGCCAGCAAGGGCAGGATGAGCGGGAGACGCTACAATGAGCAGTTCTTC
once	TRBJ2-7	.	TRBV5-1	CASSPGLTSYEQYF	TGCGCCAGCAGCCCCGGGTTGACTTCCTACGAGCAGTACTTC
.	TRBJ1-5	TRBD1	TRBV28	CASSLRRTGGNQPQHF	TGTGCCAGCAGTTTGCGCCGGACAGGGGGGAATCAGCCCCAGCATTTT
.	TRBJ2-5	.	TRBV7-6	CASSVTRVETQYF	TGTGCCAGCAGCGTAACCAGGGTTGAGACCCAGTACTTC
.	TRBJ1-5	TRBD1	TRBV5-4	CASSAGTGGNQPQHF	TGTGCCAGCAGCGCCGGGACAGGGGGCAATCAGCCCCAGCATTTT
few	TRBJ2-2	.	TRBV29-1	CSIRGTVDSGELFF	TGCAGCATCCGGGGGACAGTGGATTCCGGGGAGCTGTTTTTT
.	TRBJ1-4	.	TRBV7-9	CASSLAVLNEKLFF	TGTGCCAGCAGCTTAGCCGTTCTCAATGAAAAACTGTTTTTT
.	TRBJ1-2	.	TRBV27	CASSLWGSLEGYTF	TGTGCCAGCAGTTTATGGGGCAGTCTAGAAGGCTACACCTTC
few	TRBJ1-2	.	TRBV5-1	CASSLEVRENYGYTF	TGCGCCAGCAGCTTGGAAGTGCGGGAAAACTATGGCTACACCTTC
few	TRBJ1-1	.	TRBV10-3	CAISEWGGGTEAFF	TGTGCCATCAGTGAGTGGGGGGGCGGCACTGAAGCTTTCTTT
.	TRBJ1-6	.	TRBV5-1	CASSPTQGYNSPLHF	TGCGCCAGCAGCCCTACGCAGGGGTATAATTCACCCCTCCACTTT
once	TRBJ1-2	.	TRBV5-1	CASSLSRSYGYTF	TGCGCCAGCAGCTTGTCTCGTTCGTATGGCTACACCTTC
.	TRBJ2-3	TRBD1	TRBV29-1	CSVEGQGAPGDTQYF	TGCAGCGTTGAGGGACAGGGGGCGCCCGGAGATACGCAGTATTTT
.	TRBJ2-2	.	TRBV5-1	CASSLGTSGGGELFF	TGCGCCAGCAGCTTGGGAACTAGTGGTGGCGGGGAGCTGTTTTTT
few	TRBJ2-2	TRBD2	TRBV18	CASSLPLAGGTGELFF	TGTGCCAGCTCACTGCCCCTAGCGGGAGGAACCGGGGAGCTGTTTTTT
.	TRBJ2-3	TRBD2	TRBV5-4	CASGREALTDTQYF	TGTGCCAGCGGCCGGGAGGCCCTCACAGATACGCAGTATTTT
.	TRBJ1-1	.	TRBV5-1	CASAPRSGLNTEAFF	TGCGCCAGCGCACCACGGTCTGGGCTGAACACTGAAGCTTTCTTT
.	TRBJ1-4	.	TRBV28	CASSRDSNEKLFF	TGTGCCAGCAGTCGGGACTCTAATGAAAAACTGTTTTTT
.	TRBJ2-7	.	TRBV30	CAWSRGGPSYEQYF	TGTGCCTGGAGTAGGGGGGGGCCCTCTTACGAGCAGTACTTC
.	TRBJ2-7	TRBD1	TRBV7-9	CASSWDRGGEQYF	TGTGCCAGCAGCTGGGACAGGGGGGGCGAGCAGTACTTC
.	TRBJ2-4	.	TRBV6-1	CASSDYQGNIQYF	TGTGCCAGCAGTGATTATCAGGGAAACATTCAGTACTTC
.	TRBJ2-2	TRBD2	TRBV27	CASSHLAGGPGGELFF	TGTGCCAGCAGTCATCTAGCGGGAGGGCCAGGCGGGGAGCTGTTTTTT
.	TRBJ2-2	TRBD2	TRBV30	CAWSVGGVTGELFF	TGTGCCTGGAGTGTGGGGGGGGTCACCGGGGAGCTGTTTTTT
once	TRBJ2-5	TRBD1	TRBV9	CASSPRTGGGETQYF	TGTGCCAGCAGCCCCCGGACAGGAGGAGGAGAGACCCAATACTTC
.	TRBJ2-7	TRBD1	TRBV5-4	CASSLAISGGYEQYF	TGTGCCAGCAGCTTAGCAATTTCAGGGGGCTACGAGCAGTACTTC
.	TRBJ2-7	.	TRBV7-2	CASSLGGATYEQYF	TGTGCCAGCAGCTTAGGTGGGGCAACCTACGAGCAGTACTTC
.	TRBJ2-5	TRBD2	TRBV27	CASRGLAEETQYF	TGTGCCAGCAGGGGACTAGCGGAAGAGACCCAGTACTTC